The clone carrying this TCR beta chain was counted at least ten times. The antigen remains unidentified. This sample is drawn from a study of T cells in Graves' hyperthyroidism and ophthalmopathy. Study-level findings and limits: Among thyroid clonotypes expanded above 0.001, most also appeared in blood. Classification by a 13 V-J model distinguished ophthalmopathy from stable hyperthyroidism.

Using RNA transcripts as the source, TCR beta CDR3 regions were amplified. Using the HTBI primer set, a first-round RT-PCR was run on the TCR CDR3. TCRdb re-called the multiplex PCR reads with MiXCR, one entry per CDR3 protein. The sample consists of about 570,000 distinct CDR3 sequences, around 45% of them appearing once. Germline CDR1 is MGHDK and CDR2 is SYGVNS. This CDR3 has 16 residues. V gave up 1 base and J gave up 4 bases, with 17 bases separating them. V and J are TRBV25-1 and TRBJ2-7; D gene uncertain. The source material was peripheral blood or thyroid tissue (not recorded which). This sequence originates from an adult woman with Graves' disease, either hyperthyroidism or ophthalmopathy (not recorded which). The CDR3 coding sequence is TGTGCCAGCAGTGAATTCGCCCCGGTGGGTCGGTACGAGCAGTACTTC. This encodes CASSEFAPVGRYEQYF.